A single sample is the source of the 19 T cell receptor beta chains below, sequenced in a study of blood T cell repertoires in COVID-19. Profiled with immunoSEQ multiplex PCR; TCRdb holds only in-frame clones, not every one. The sample yields about 120,000 clones, 85% to 90% seen once. Input material: peripheral blood. The receptors shown here come from a woman in her fifties or sixties with acute or convalescent COVID-19.

The chain employs TRBV27 and TRBJ1-5, with D possibly matching TRBD1 (5 bases). Trimming shortened V by 5 bases and J by 2 bases, and 13 bases separated the two germline ends. Germline CDR1 MNHEY, CDR2 SMNVEV (reference sequence). This CDR3 is 15 amino acids long. CDR3: CASSQLGGGNQPQHF. As DNA, the CDR3 is TGTGCCAGCAGTCAACTGGGGGGGGGCAATCAGCCCCAGCATTTT.

In this sample, this clone turned up many times. The chain combines TRBV2 with TRBJ1-2; 8 positions agree with TRBD1. V shed 0 bases and J 3 bases; nucleotides not matched to a gene: 6. The germline CDR1 and CDR2 sequences are SNHLY and FYNNEI. This CDR3 spans 16 amino acids. CDR3 protein: CASSEADRAFDYGYTF. CDR3 sequence (DNA): TGTGCCAGCAGTGAAGCGGACAGGGCTTTTGACTATGGCTACACCTTC. The full variable domain, in which reference TRBV2 and TRBJ1-2 provide the parts outside the CDR3, is EPEVTQTPSHQVTQMGQEVILRCVPISNHLYFYWYRQILGQKVEFLVSFYNNEISEKSEIFDDQFSVERPDGSNFTLKIRSTKLEDSAMYFCASSEADRAFDYGYTFGSGTRLTVV.

J is TRBJ2-7 and V is TRBV27; tentatively, D is TRBD2 (5 bases). The V and J ends lost 5 bases and 3 bases respectively, with 14 bases between them. The CDR3 is made up of 14 amino acids. The V gene's germline CDR1 is MNHEY and CDR2 SMNVEV (reference sequence). Written as DNA, the CDR3 is TGTGCCAGCAGTCCCGCACGGGGTGGCTACGAGCAGTACTTC. This sequence encodes CASSPARGGYEQYF.

This chain links TRBV7-2 with TRBJ1-2; 9 bases align to TRBD1. The trim removed 4 bases at V and 0 bases at J, leaving 3 bases unmatched. Looked up from germline, CDR1 is SGHTA and CDR2 is FQGNSA. The CDR3 covers 15 residues. CDR3 sequence reads: CASSYDRGANYGYTF. In nucleotides, the CDR3 is TGTGCCAGCAGCTATGACAGGGGGGCTAACTATGGCTACACCTTC.

This chain connects TRBV19 to TRBJ1-1, with TRBD1 matching 8 bases. The V gene end was trimmed by 5 bases and the J gene end by 4 bases; junction bases not matched to a gene: 6. This CDR3 is built from 14 residues. Germline CDR1 and CDR2: LNHDA and SQIVND (reference sequence). The CDR3 loop is CASSLITGGTEAFF. The CDR3, as DNA: TGTGCCAGTAGTTTAATTACAGGGGGCACTGAAGCTTTCTTT.

The chain has TRBV5-1 and TRBJ2-3, with 9 bases lining up with TRBD1. V was pared by 4 bases and J by 4 bases, with 7 bases of the junction left unmatched. CDR3 size: 15 residues. CDR1 and CDR2 from the germline V gene are SGHRS and YFSETQ. The CDR3 DNA reads TGCGCCAGCAGCCCTGAGGGACAGGGCCCAGATACGCAGTATTTT. It encodes CASSPEGQGPDTQYF. Full variable domain (remainder filled in from reference TRBV5-1 and TRBJ2-3): KAGVTQTPRYLIKTRGQQVTLSCSPISGHRSVSWYQQTPGQGLQFLFEYFSETQRNKGNFPGRFSGRQFSNSRSEMNVSTLELGDSALYLCASSPEGQGPDTQYFGPGTRLTVL.

This rearrangement joins TRBV5-6 to TRBJ1-1, with D possibly TRBD1 on 5 matching bases. Germline V lookup: CDR1 SGHDT, CDR2 YYEEEE. Trimming took 4 bases from V and 1 from J, leaving 11 bases between them. The CDR3 has 14 residues. The CDR3 DNA reads TGTGCCAGCAGCCTCCTCCAGGGGAACACTGAAGCTTTCTTT. It specifies CASSLLQGNTEAFF.

The chain carries TRBV6-2 or TRBV6-3 and TRBJ2-3; D uncertain. Trimming took off 5 bases at V and 2 bases at J, with 5 bases between the two ends. Per the germline V gene, CDR1 is MNHEY and CDR2 is SVGEGT. The CDR3 extends over 12 amino acids. The CDR3 is CASSPVTDTQYF. CDR3 nucleotides: TGTGCCAGCAGTCCGGTCACAGATACGCAGTATTTT.

The chain has TRBV13 and TRBJ2-7; possibly TRBD1 for D (5 bases). The CDR3 runs to 15 residues. Germline CDR1 reads PRHDT; CDR2 reads FYEKMQ (reference sequence). The V and J ends lost 3 bases and 3 bases respectively, with 15 bases between them. DNA of the CDR3: TGTGCCAGCAGCTTCGCAGGGCCACCCTTCTACGAGCAGTACTTC. This codes for CASSFAGPPFYEQYF.

The chain employs TRBV3-1 (or the pseudogene TRBV3-2) and TRBJ2-3; TRBD1 aligns across 7 bases. Germline lookup yields CDR1 LGHDT and CDR2 YNNKEL (reference sequence). The CDR3 contains 17 residues. Trimming took 0 bases from V and 0 from J; bases not matched to a gene: 6. The CDR3 region is CASSQEFRGFSTDTQYF. The CDR3 DNA reads as TGTGCCAGCAGCCAAGAGTTCAGGGGGTTTAGCACAGATACGCAGTATTTT.

The chain employs TRBV7-8 and TRBJ1-5, with D perhaps TRBD1 (6 bases). The CDR3 loop spans 15 amino acids. CDR1 and CDR2 from the germline V gene are SGHVS and FQNEAQ. V was trimmed by 5 bases and J by 3 bases, leaving 14 bases between them. CDR3 in DNA: TGTGCCAGCAGCCCTGGACAGCTCCCCAATCAGCCCCAGCATTTT. This gives the protein CASSPGQLPNQPQHF.

The chain carries TRBV7-9 and TRBJ2-1, with D maybe TRBD1 (6 bases). The CDR3 totals 14 residues. The V end was cut by 1 base, the J end by 4 bases, with 8 bases between. Germline V gene lookup returns CDR1 SEHNR and CDR2 FQNEAQ (reference sequence). CDR3 sequence reads: CASSLVGTYNEQFF. CDR3 DNA sequence: TGTGCCAGCAGCTTAGTAGGGACATACAATGAGCAGTTCTTC.

The CDR3 nucleotides are TGCGCCAGCAGCTCAGCAGGGGGTAACTACGAGCAGTACTTC. It codes for CASSSAGGNYEQYF. V gene TRBV5-1 combines with J gene TRBJ2-7; 7 bases agree with TRBD1. J was trimmed by 3 bases and V by 3 bases; bases with no gene match: 6. Germline assignment: CDR1 SGHRS and CDR2 YFSETQ. This CDR3 has 14 residues.

The chain uses TRBV18 and TRBJ1-6; 7 nucleotides agree with TRBD1. This CDR3 has 15 residues. Trimming at V came to 3 bases and at J to 5 bases, leaving 4 bases not matched to a gene. Germline loops: CDR1 KGHSH, CDR2 LQKENI. The CDR3 spells CASSPGQVDNSPLHF. The CDR3 region has the DNA TGTGCCAGCTCACCTGGACAGGTAGATAATTCACCCCTCCACTTT. The variable domain in full, with the rest retrieved from reference TRBV18 and TRBJ1-6, is NAGVMQNPRHLVRRRGQEARLRCSPMKGHSHVYWYRQLPEEGLKFMVYLQKENIIDESGMPKERFSAEFPKEGPSILRIQQVVRGDSAAYFCASSPGQVDNSPLHFGNGTRLTVT.

The chain couples TRBV7-2 to TRBJ2-7, with TRBD1 as a possible D gene (6 bases). Germline loops: CDR1 SGHTA, CDR2 FQGNSA. The CDR3 runs 13 residues. V gave up 1 base and J gave up 7 bases, with 11 bases separating them. CDR3 in amino acids: CASSLEGVGEQYF. For the CDR3, the DNA is TGTGCCAGCAGCTTAGAGGGGGTAGGGGAGCAGTACTTC.

The chain is built from TRBV30 and TRBJ1-2; 10 bases are a match to TRBD1. The CDR3 sequence is 16 residues long. V shed 5 bases and J 2 bases; nucleotides not matched to a gene: 11. Germline assignment: CDR1 GTSNPN and CDR2 SVGIG (reference sequence). The CDR3 DNA reads TGTGCCTGGGGGAGGGGACAGGGGCTGACAAACTATGGCTACACCTTC. Its translation: CAWGRGQGLTNYGYTF. Supplemented by reference TRBV30 and TRBJ1-2, the full variable domain reads SQTIHQWPATLVQPVGSPLSLECTVEGTSNPNLYWYRQAAGRGLQLLFYSVGIGQISSEVPQNLSASRPQDRQFILSSKKLLLSDSGFYLCAWGRGQGLTNYGYTFGSGTRLTVV.

This clone occurred a few times. This rearrangement joins TRBV2 to TRBJ1-6; D is perhaps TRBD1 (6 bases). Germline loops: CDR1 SNHLY, CDR2 FYNNEI. The V gene lost 6 bases and the J gene lost 5 bases, with 11 bases spanning the gap. The CDR3 is 14 amino acids. The CDR3 bases are TGTGCCAGCAGCGCCGGGACAAATAATTCACCCCTCCACTTT. Its protein product is CASSAGTNNSPLHF.

Here the CDR3 reads CAISESSQGYGYTF. In DNA, the CDR3 is TGTGCCATCAGTGAGTCGTCGCAGGGCTATGGCTACACCTTC. J is TRBJ1-2 and V is TRBV10-3, with D maybe TRBD1 (5 bases). CDR1 ENHRY and CDR2 SYGVKD come from the germline V gene. Trimming stripped 0 bases from V and 4 bases from J, with 9 bases between. CDR3 size: 14 residues.

This clone showed up just a few times. The J gene is TRBJ2-1, the V gene TRBV2; the match to TRBD2 covers 8 bases. The CDR3 is 15 amino acids. Trimming cost V 6 bases and J 5 bases; bases outside gene matches: 9. Germline V gene data show CDR1 as SNHLY and CDR2 as FYNNEI. CDR3 nucleotides: TGTGCCAGCAGACCCCTCGGGGGGGACCACAATGAGCAGTTCTTC. Its protein is CASRPLGGDHNEQFF.